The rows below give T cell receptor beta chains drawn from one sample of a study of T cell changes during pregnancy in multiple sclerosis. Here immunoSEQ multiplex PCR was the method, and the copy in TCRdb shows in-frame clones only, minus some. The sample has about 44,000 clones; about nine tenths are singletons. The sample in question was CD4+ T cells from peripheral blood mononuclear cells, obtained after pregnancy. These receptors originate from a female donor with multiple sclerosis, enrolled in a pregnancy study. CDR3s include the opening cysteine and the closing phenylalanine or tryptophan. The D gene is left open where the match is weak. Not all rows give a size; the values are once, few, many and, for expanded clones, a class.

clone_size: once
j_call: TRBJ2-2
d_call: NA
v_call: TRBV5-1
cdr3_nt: TGCGCCAGCAGCTCCCGGACAGTCGGGGAGCTGTTTTTT
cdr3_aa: CASSSRTVGELFF

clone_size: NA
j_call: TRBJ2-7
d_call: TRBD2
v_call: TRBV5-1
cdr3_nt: TGCGCCAGCAGCTTGAGGCTAGCGGGAGGCGAGCAGTACTTC
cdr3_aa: CASSLRLAGGEQYF

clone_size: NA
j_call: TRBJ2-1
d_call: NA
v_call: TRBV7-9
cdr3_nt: TGTGCCAGCAGCTTAGCGGGGGGGCTGAACAATGAGCAGTTCTTC
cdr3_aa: CASSLAGGLNNEQFF

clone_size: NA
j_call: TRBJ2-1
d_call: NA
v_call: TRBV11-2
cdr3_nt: TGTGCCAGCAGCCGCGGTTCCCCCTACTACAATGAGCAGTTCTTC
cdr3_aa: CASSRGSPYYNEQFF

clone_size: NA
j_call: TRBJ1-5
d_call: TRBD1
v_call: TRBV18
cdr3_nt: TGTGCCAGCTCACCATCGGAGGGGGCAGGAAAGGATCAGCCCCAGCATTTT
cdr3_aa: CASSPSEGAGKDQPQHF

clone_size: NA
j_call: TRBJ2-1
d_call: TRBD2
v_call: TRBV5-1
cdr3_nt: TGCGCCAGCAACCCGGGACTAGCGGACAATGAGCAGTTCTTC
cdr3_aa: CASNPGLADNEQFF

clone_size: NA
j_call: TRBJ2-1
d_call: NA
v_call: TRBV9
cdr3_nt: TGTGCCAGCAGCGAATACGGGAGTTCCCTCTCCTACAATGAGCAGTTCTTC
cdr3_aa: CASSEYGSSLSYNEQFF

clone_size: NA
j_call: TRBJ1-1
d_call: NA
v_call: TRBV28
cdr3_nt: TGTGCCAGCAGCCCCCGGGGGGGCACTGAAGCTTTCTTT
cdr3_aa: CASSPRGGTEAFF

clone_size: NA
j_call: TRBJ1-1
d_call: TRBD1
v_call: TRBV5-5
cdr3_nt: TGTGCCAGCAGCTTGTTGGCAGGGGGCACTGAAGCTTTCTTT
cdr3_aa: CASSLLAGGTEAFF

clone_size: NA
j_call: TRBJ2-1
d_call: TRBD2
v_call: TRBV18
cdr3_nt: TGTGCCAGCTCACCAAGGAGGGAGGGCCTCAATGAGCAGTTCTTC
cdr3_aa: CASSPRREGLNEQFF

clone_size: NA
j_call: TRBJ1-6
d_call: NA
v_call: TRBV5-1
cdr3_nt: TGCGCCAGCAGCTTGAGCGGACAGTCACCCCTCCACTTT
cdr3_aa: CASSLSGQSPLHF

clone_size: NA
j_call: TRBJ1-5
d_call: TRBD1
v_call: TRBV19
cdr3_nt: TGTGCCAGTAGCCACGGGACAGGGGGCTTTCGTCAGCCCCAGCATTTT
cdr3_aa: CASSHGTGGFRQPQHF

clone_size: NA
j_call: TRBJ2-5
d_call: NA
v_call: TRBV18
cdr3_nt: TGTGCCAGCTCACCACCGGGATCCGGGACATCCCAATACTTC
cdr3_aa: CASSPPGSGTSQYF

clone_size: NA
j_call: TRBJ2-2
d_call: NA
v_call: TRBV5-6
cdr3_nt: TGTGCCAGCAGCCCGCTACAGACCAACACCGGGGAGCTGTTTTTT
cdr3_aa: CASSPLQTNTGELFF

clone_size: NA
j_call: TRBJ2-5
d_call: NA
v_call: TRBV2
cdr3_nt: TGTGCCAGCGAGGGGGGGCGGGAGACCCAGTACTTC
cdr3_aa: CASEGGRETQYF

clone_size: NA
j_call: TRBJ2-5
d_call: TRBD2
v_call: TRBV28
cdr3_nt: TGTGCCAGCAGCCCCGGGGGAGGGGAGACCCAGTACTTC
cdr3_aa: CASSPGGGETQYF

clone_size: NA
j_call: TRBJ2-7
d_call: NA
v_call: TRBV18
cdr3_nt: TGTGCCAGCTCACCACGAGAAGACTACGAGCAGTACTTC
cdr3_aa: CASSPREDYEQYF

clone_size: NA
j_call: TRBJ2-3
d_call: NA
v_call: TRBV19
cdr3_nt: TGTGCCAGTAGTATAGAGTCGACAGATACGCAGTATTTT
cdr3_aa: CASSIESTDTQYF

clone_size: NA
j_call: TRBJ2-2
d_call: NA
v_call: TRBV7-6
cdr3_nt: TGTGCCAGCAGCTATACTGACAGTGAGCTGTTTTTT
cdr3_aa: CASSYTDSELFF

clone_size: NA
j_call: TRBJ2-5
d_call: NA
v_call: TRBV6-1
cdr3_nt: TGTGCCAGCAGTGACCCAGGGAAAGAGACCCAGTACTTC
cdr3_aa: CASSDPGKETQYF

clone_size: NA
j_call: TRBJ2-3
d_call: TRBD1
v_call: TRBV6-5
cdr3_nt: TGTGCCAGCAGTTCAGGACAGGGCACAGATACGCAGTATTTT
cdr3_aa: CASSSGQGTDTQYF

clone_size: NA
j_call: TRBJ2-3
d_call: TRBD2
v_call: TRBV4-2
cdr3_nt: TGTGCCAGCAGCCCTACTAGCGACAAGTGGGATACGCAGTATTTT
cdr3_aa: CASSPTSDKWDTQYF

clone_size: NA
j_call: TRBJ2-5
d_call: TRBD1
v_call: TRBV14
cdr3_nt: TGTGCCAGCAGGCAGACAGGGGCCCAAGAGACCCAGTACTTC
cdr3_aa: CASRQTGAQETQYF

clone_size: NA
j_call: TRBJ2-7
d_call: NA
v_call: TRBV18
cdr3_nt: TGTGCCAGCTCACCGAGAGCAGGGGACGAGCAGTACTTC
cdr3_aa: CASSPRAGDEQYF

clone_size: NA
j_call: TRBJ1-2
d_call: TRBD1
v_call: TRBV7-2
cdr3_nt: TGTGCCAGCAGCTTAGCGACAGGGGACGGCTACACCTTC
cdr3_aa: CASSLATGDGYTF

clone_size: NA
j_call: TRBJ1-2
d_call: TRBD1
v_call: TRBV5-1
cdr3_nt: TGCGCCAGCAGCTTGTCTATTGGGACAGACCCGAGGTATGGCTACACCTTC
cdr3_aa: CASSLSIGTDPRYGYTF

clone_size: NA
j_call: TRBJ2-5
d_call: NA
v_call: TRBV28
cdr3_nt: TGTGCCAGCAGTTTAGCCGGACAGCAAGAGACCCAGTACTTC
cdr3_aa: CASSLAGQQETQYF

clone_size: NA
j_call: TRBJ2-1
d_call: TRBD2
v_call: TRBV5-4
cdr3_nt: TGTGCCAGCAGCTTCCTAGCGGGAGGGCCCCATGAGCAGTTCTTC
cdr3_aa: CASSFLAGGPHEQFF

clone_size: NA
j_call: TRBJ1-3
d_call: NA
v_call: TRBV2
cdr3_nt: TGTGCCAGCAGTCGTCAGGGCCTCTCTGGAAACACCATATATTTT
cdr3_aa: CASSRQGLSGNTIYF

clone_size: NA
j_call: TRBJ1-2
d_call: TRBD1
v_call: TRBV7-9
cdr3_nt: TGTGCCAGCAGCTCCTCGGGACAGTATGTCGGCTACACCTTC
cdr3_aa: CASSSSGQYVGYTF

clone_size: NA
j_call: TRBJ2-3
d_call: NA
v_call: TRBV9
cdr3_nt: TGTGCCAGCAGCGTTAACACAGATACGCAGTATTTT
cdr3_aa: CASSVNTDTQYF

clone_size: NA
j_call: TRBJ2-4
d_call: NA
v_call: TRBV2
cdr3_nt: TGTGCCAGCAAAGAGGGGGCGGGGGGAAACATTCAGTACTTC
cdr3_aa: CASKEGAGGNIQYF

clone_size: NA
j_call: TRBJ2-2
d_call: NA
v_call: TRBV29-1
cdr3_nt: TGCAGCGGCCGACGGGGTGCGAACACCGGGGAGCTGTTTTTT
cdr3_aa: CSGRRGANTGELFF

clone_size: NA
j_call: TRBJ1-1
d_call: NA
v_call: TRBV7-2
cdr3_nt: TGTGCCAGCAGCTTAGACACAGGGTCCACTGAAGCTTTCTTT
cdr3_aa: CASSLDTGSTEAFF

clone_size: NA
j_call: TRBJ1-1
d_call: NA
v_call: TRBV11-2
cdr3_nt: TGTGCCAGCAGCGTAAGGACTCCCAACACTGAAGCTTTCTTT
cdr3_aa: CASSVRTPNTEAFF

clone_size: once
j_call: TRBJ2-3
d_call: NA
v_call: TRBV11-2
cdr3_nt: TGTGCCAGCAGCCGAGAGGCGGATACGCAGTATTTT
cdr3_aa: CASSREADTQYF

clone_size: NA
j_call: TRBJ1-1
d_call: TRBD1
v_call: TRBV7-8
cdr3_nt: TGTGCCAGCAGCTCAACTGACAGGGGGCATACTGAAGCTTTCTTT
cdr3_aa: CASSSTDRGHTEAFF

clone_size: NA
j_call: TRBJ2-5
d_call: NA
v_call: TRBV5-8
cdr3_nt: TGTGCCAGCAGCTTGGACTCGGACAGTCAAGAGACCCAGTACTTC
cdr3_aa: CASSLDSDSQETQYF

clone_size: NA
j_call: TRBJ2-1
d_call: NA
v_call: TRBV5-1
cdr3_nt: TGCGCCAGCAGTACTAGGATGAATGAGCAGTTCTTC
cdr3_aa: CASSTRMNEQFF

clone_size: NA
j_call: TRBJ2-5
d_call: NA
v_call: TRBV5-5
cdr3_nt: TGTGCCAGCAGCTCAGTAAGGGGGAATTCGCAAGAGACCCAGTACTTC
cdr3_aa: CASSSVRGNSQETQYF

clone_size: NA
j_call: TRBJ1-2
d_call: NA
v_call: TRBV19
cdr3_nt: TGTGCCAGTAGTTGGAGTCAGGGAAATGGCTACACCTTC
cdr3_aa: CASSWSQGNGYTF

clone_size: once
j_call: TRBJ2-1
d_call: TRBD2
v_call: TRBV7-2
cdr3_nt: TGTGCCAGCAGCTCTGCCGGGACTAGCGGCCTTAATGAGCAGTTCTTC
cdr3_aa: CASSSAGTSGLNEQFF

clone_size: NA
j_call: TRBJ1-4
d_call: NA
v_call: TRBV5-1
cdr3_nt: TGCGCCAGCAGCTTGGTCGGGGGGCGGGATGAAAAACTGTTTTTT
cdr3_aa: CASSLVGGRDEKLFF

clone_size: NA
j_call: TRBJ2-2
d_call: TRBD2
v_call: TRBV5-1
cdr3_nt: TGCGCCAGCAGCTGGGGGACTAGCGGGAGTGAAACCGGGGAGCTGTTTTTT
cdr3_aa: CASSWGTSGSETGELFF

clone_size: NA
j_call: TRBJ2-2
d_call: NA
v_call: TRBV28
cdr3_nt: TGTGCCAGCAGTTGGGGGGGACAGGCTAACACCGGGGAGCTGTTTTTT
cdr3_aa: CASSWGGQANTGELFF

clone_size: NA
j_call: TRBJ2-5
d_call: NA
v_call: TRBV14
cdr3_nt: TGTGCCAGCAGCCGACATGCGGAGACCCAGTACTTC
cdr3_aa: CASSRHAETQYF

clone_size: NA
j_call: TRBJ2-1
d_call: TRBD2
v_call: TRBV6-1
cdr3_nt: TGTGCCAGCAGTCCCCTAGCGGGAGGGACGAATGAGCAGTTCTTC
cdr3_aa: CASSPLAGGTNEQFF

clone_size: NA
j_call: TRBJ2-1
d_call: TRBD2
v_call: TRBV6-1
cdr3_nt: TGTGCCAGCAGTGTACGGACTAGCGGGAGCTCCTACAATGAGCAGTTCTTC
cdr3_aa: CASSVRTSGSSYNEQFF

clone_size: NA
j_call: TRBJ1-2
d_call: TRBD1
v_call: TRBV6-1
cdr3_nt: TGTGCCAGCGGGGGACAGGCCTATGGCTACACCTTC
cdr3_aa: CASGGQAYGYTF

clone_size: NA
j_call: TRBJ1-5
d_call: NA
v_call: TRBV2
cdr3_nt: TGTGCCAGCAGAACAGGAGCCAATCAGCCCCAGCATTTT
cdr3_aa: CASRTGANQPQHF

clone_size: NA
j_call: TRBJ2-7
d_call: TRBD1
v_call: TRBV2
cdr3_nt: TGTGCCAGTGGGACAGGGCGGACCTACGAGCAGTACTTC
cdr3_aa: CASGTGRTYEQYF

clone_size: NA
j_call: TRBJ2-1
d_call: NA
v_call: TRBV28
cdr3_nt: TGTGCCAGCAGTTTAGCTCCTCAGGGGTCTTACAATGAGCAGTTCTTC
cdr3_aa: CASSLAPQGSYNEQFF

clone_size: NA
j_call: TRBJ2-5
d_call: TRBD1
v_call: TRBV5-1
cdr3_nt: TGCGCCAGCAGCTTGGCGCTGACAGGGGGCCAAGAGACCCAGTACTTC
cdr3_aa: CASSLALTGGQETQYF

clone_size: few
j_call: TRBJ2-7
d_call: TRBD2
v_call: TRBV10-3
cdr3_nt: TGTGCCATCAGTGAGCCCACTAGCGGAGCCTCCTACGAGCAGTACTTC
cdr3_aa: CAISEPTSGASYEQYF

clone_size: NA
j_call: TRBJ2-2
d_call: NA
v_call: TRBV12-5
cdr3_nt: TGTGCTAGTGGTTTGGTACTTCGCGGCACCGGGGAGCTGTTTTTT
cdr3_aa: CASGLVLRGTGELFF